This T cell receptor beta chain was retrieved from a study of preoperative IRX-2 immunotherapy in early breast cancer. V was trimmed by 3 bases and J by 0 bases, leaving 12 bases between them. The CDR3 consists of 17 residues. Per germline, CDR1 KGHSH and CDR2 LQKENI. Treatment noted: preoperative locoregional IRX-2 cytokine immunotherapy. Samples came from a phase Ib trial of preoperative locoregional IRX-2 cytokine immunotherapy. Repertoires were generated with immunoSEQ multiplex PCR, while TCRdb's copy carries only in-frame clones and drops some. This table has tens of thousands of clones, 82% appearing once.

This sample was gathered from a patient treated with IRX-2 immunotherapy. This TCR was sampled from a human donor with breast cancer. The genes are TRBV18 and TRBJ1-6; D is undetermined. CDR3 residues: CASSPLIGSSYNSPLHF. The CDR3 nucleotides are TGTGCCAGCTCACCCCTGATCGGGAGCTCCTATAATTCACCCCTCCACTTT.